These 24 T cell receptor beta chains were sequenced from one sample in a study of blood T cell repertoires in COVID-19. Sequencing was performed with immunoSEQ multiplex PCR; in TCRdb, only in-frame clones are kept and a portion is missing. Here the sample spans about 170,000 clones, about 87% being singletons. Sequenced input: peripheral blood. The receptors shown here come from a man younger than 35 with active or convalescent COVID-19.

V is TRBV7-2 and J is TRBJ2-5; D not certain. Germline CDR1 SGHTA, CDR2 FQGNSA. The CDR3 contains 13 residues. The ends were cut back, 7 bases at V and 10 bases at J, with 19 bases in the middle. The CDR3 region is CASNLVGPVDQYF. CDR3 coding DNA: TGTGCCAGCAACCTAGTAGGCCCCGTGGACCAGTACTTC.

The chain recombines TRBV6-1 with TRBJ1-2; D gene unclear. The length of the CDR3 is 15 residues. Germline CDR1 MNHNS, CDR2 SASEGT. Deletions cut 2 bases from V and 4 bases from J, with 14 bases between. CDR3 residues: CASSEMLGGFYGYTF. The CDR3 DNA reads TGTGCCAGCAGTGAAATGTTAGGAGGATTCTATGGCTACACCTTC.

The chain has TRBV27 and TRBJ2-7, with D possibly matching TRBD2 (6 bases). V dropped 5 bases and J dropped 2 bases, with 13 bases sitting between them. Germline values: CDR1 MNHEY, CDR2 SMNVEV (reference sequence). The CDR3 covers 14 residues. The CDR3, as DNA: TGTGCCAGCAGTGTTAGCGGACGGACCTACGAGCAGTACGTC. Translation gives CASSVSGRTYEQYV.

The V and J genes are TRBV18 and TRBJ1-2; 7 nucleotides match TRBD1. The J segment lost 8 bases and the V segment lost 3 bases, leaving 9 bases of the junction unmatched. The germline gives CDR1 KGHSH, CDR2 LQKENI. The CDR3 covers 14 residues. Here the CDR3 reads CASSPTATGNGYTF. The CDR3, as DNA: TGTGCCAGCTCACCCACAGCGACAGGGAACGGCTACACCTTC.

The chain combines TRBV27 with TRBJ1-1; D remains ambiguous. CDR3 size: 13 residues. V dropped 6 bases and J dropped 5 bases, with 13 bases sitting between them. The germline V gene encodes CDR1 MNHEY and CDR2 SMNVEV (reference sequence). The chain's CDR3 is CASSEVGRTEAFF. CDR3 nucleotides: TGTGCCAGCAGCGAGGTGGGGAGGACTGAAGCTTTCTTT.

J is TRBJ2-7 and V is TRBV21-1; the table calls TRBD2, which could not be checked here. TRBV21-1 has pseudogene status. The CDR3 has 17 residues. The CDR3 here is CASSILISLDLENEQYV. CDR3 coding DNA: TGTGCCAGCAGCATCCTCATTTCCTTAGACCTAGAGAACGAGCAGTACGTC.

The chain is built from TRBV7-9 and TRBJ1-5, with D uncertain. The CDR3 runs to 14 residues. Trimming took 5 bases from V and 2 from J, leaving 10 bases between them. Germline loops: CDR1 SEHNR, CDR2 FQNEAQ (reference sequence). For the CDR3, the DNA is TGTGCCAGCAGCCCAGGTCAGGGCAATCAGCCCCAGCATTTT. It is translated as CASSPGQGNQPQHF.

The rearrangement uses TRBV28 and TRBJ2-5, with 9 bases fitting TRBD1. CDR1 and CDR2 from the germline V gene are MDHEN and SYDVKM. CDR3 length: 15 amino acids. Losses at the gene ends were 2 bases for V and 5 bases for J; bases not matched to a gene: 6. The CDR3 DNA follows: TGTGCCAGCAGTTTAGAGGGACAGGGTATCGAGACCCAGTACTTC. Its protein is CASSLEGQGIETQYF.

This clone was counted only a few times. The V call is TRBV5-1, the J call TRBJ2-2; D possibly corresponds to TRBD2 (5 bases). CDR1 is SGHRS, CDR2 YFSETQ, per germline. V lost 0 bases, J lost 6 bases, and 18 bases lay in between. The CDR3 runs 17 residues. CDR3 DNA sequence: TGCGCCAGCAGCTTGGAGGCCCCACTAGATTGGGCCGGGGAGCTGTTTTTT. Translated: CASSLEAPLDWAGELFF.

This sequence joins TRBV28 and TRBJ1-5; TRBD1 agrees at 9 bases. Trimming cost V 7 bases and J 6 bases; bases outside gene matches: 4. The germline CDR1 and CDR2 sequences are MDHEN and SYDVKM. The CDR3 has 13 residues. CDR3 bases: TGTGCCAGCAAACAGGGGGCTGGTCAGCCCCAGCATTTT. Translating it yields CASKQGAGQPQHF.

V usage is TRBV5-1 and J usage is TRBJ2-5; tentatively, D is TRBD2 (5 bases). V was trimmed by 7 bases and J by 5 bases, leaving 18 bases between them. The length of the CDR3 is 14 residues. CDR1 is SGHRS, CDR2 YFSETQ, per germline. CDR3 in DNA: TGCGCCAGCGAGGGAAACGGAGCCGGGGAGACCCAGTACTTC. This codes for CASEGNGAGETQYF.

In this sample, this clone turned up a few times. CDR3 nucleotides: TGTGCCAGCAGCCGTACCCCAGATTCTGGGGCCAACGTCCTGACTTTC. Protein sequence: CASSRTPDSGANVLTF. This sequence joins TRBV6-2 or TRBV6-3 and TRBJ2-6; D is unclear. CDR1 is MNHEY, CDR2 SVGEGT, per germline. The CDR3 length is 16 residues. The V and J ends lost 6 bases and 1 base respectively, with 13 bases between them.

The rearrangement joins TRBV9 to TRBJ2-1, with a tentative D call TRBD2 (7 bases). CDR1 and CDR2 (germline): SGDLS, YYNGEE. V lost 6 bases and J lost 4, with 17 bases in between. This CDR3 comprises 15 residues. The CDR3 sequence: CASTGTGGAYNEQFF. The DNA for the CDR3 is TGTGCCAGCACCGGAACGGGGGGCGCTTACAATGAGCAGTTCTTC.

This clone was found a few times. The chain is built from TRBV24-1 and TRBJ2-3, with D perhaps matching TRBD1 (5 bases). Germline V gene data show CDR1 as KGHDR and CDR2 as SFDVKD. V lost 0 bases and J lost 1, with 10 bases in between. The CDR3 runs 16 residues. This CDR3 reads CATSDLKEQGTDTQYF. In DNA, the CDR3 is TGTGCCACCAGTGATTTGAAAGAACAGGGCACAGATACGCAGTATTTT.

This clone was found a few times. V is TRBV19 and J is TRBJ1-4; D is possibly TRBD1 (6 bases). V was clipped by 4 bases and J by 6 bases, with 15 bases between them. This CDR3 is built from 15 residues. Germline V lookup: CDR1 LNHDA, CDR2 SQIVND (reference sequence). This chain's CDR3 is CASSTLQGWDEKLFF. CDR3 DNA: TGTGCCAGTAGTACCTTACAGGGATGGGATGAAAAACTGTTTTTT. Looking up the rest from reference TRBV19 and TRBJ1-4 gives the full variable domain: DGGITQSPKYLFRKEGQNVTLSCEQNLNHDAMYWYRQDPGQGLRLIYYSQIVNDFQKGDIAEGYSVSREKKESFPLTVTSAQKNPTAFYLCASSTLQGWDEKLFFGSGTQLSVL.

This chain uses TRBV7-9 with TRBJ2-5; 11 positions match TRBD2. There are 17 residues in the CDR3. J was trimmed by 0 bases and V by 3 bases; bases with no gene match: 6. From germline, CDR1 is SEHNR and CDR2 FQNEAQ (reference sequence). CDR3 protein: CASSFFGTSGNQETQYF. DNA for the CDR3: TGTGCCAGCAGCTTCTTCGGGACTAGCGGAAACCAAGAGACCCAGTACTTC.

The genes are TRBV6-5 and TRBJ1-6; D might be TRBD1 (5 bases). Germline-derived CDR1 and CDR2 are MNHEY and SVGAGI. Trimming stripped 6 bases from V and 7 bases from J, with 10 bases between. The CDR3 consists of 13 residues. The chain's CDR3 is CASRRGSNSPLHF. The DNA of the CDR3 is TGTGCCAGCAGGCGGGGCTCAAATTCACCCCTCCACTTT.

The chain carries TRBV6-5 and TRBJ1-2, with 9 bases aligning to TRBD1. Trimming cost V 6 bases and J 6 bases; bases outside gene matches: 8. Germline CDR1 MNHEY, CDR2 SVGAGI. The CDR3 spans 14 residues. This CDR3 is CASRLTGGSDGYTF. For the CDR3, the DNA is TGTGCCAGCAGGCTGACAGGGGGGTCGGATGGCTACACCTTC.

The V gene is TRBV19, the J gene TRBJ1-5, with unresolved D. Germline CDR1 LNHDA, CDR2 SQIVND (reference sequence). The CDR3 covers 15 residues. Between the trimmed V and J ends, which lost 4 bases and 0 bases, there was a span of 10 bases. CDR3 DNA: TGTGCCAGTAGTACAGAAACCTATAGCAATCAGCCCCAGCATTTT. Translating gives CASSTETYSNQPQHF. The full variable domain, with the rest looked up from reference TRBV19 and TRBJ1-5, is DGGITQSPKYLFRKEGQNVTLSCEQNLNHDAMYWYRQDPGQGLRLIYYSQIVNDFQKGDIAEGYSVSREKKESFPLTVTSAQKNPTAFYLCASSTETYSNQPQHFGDGTRLSIL.

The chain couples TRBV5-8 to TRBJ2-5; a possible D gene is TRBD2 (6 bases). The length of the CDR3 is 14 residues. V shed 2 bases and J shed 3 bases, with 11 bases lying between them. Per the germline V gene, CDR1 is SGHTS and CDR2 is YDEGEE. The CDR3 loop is CASSFRAGKETQYF. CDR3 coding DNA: TGTGCCAGCAGCTTTAGGGCGGGGAAAGAGACCCAGTACTTC.

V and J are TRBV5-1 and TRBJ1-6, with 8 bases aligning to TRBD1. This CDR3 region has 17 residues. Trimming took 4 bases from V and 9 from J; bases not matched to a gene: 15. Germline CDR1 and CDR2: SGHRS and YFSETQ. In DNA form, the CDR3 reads TGCGCCAGCAGCCCTTTCCCCCCCACAGGGGGGGGTTCACCCCTCCACTTT. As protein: CASSPFPPTGGGSPLHF.

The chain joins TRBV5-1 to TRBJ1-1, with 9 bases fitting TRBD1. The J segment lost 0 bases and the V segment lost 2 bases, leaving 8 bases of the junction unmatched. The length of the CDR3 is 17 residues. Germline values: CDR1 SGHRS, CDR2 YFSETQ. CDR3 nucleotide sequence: TGCGCCAGCAGCTTTGACGGGACAGGGTTGATGAACACTGAAGCTTTCTTT. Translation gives CASSFDGTGLMNTEAFF. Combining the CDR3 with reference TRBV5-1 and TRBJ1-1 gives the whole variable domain KAGVTQTPRYLIKTRGQQVTLSCSPISGHRSVSWYQQTPGQGLQFLFEYFSETQRNKGNFPGRFSGRQFSNSRSEMNVSTLELGDSALYLCASSFDGTGLMNTEAFFGQGTRLTVV.

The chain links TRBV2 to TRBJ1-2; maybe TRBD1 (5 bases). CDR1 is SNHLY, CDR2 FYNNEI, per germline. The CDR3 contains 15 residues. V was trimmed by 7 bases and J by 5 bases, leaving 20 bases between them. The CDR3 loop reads CASTTGQGTRYGYTF. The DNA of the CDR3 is TGTGCCAGCACGACCGGCCAGGGAACCAGATATGGCTACACCTTC. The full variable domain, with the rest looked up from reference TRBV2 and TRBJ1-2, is EPEVTQTPSHQVTQMGQEVILRCVPISNHLYFYWYRQILGQKVEFLVSFYNNEISEKSEIFDDQFSVERPDGSNFTLKIRSTKLEDSAMYFCASTTGQGTRYGYTFGSGTRLTVV.

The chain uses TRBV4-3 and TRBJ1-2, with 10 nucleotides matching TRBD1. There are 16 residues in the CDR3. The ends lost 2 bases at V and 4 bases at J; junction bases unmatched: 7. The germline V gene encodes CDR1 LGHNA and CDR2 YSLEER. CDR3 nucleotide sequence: TGCGCCAGCAGCCAACTGATCGACAGGGGGCCCTATGGCTACACCTTC. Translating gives CASSQLIDRGPYGYTF.